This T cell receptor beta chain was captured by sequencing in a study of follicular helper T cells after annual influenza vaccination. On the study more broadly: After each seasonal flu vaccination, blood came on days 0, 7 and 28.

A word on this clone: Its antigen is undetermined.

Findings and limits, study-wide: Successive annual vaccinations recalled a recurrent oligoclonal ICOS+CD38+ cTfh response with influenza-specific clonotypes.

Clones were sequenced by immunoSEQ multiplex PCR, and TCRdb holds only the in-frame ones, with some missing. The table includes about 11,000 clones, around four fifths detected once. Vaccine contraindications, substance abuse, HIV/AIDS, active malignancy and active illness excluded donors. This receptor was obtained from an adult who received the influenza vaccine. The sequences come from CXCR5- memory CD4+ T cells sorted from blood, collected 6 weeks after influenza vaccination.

The CDR3 region has the DNA TGTGCCAGCAGCTCGCTAGGGGGCACAGATACGCAGTATTTT. Its translation is CASSSLGGTDTQYF. V gene TRBV7-2 combines with J gene TRBJ2-3, with D perhaps TRBD1 (5 bases). The CDR3 has 14 amino acids. Trimming took 4 bases from V and 1 from J, leaving 9 bases between them. The V gene's germline CDR1 is SGHTA and CDR2 FQGNSA.